This T cell receptor (beta chain) was observed in a study of T cells in Graves' hyperthyroidism and ophthalmopathy. Amplification of TCR beta CDR3 regions used RNA as the template. HTBI primers drove first-round RT-PCR of the TCR CDR3. TCRdb processed the multiplex PCR reads anew with MiXCR; each CDR3 protein has one entry. Among a few hundred thousand distinct CDR3 sequences listed, about 15% were seen once. This clonotype has a single count. Trimming cost V 2 bases and J 0 bases; bases outside gene matches: 14. Germline V gives CDR1 MNHEY, CDR2 SVGAGI. The CDR3 covers 19 residues. The sequencing input was blood. The chain couples TRBV6-5 to TRBJ1-2; 8 nucleotides match TRBD1. The receptor comes from a woman aged 40 to 55 with Graves' hyperthyroidism that later progressed to Graves' ophthalmopathy. CDR3: CASSYPRTGKGPSNYGYTF. CDR3 DNA: TGTGCCAGCAGTTACCCCCGGACAGGGAAAGGACCCTCTAACTATGGCTACACCTTC.